This record looks at one T cell receptor beta chain sequence and its context. Its matching antigen is unknown. Generated by immunoSEQ multiplex PCR, the TCRdb table keeps only in-frame clones and is missing some. The table records around 84,000 clones, around 88% of them present only once. The data belong to a study of T cell responses to AZD1222 COVID-19 vaccine. Notes on the study in general: Samples come after the peak T cell response, not at day 14. Spike-specific TCR breadth and depth both grew after two AZD1222 doses. Among the donors, most were white British and more were female, and clonal diversity was possibly underestimated.

This sequence originates from an adult in good health. The sequenced sample was peripheral blood, obtained on day 0 of AZD1222 vaccination.

As DNA, the CDR3 is TGTGCCTGGGGGATGGGGGTCACAGAGGATAATTCACCCCTCCACTTT. It is translated as CAWGMGVTEDNSPLHF. V is TRBV30 and J is TRBJ1-6; D may be TRBD1 (5 bases). Germline CDR1 reads GTSNPN; CDR2 reads SVGIG (reference sequence). This CDR3 region has 16 residues. Deletions cut 5 bases from V and 5 bases from J, with 19 bases between.